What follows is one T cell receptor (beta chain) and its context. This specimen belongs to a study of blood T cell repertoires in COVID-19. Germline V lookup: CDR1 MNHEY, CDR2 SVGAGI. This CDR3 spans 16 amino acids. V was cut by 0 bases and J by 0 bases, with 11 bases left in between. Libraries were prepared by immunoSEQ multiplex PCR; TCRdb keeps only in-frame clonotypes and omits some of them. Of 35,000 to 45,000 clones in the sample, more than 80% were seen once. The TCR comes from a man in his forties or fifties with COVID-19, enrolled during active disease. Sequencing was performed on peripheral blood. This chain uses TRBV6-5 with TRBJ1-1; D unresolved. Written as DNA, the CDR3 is TGTGCCAGCAGTTACTCGAGCGTGCGGGTGAACACTGAAGCTTTCTTT. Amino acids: CASSYSSVRVNTEAFF.